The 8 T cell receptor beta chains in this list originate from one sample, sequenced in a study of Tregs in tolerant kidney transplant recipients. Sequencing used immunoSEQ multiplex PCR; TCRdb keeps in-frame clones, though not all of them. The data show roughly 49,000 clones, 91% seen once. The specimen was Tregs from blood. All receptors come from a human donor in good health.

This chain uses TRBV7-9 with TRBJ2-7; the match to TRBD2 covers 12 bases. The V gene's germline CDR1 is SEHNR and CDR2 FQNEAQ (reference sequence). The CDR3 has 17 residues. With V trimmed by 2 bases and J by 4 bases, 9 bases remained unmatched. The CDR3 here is CASSLFGLAGNSYEQYF. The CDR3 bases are TGTGCCAGCAGCTTATTCGGACTAGCGGGAAATTCGTACGAGCAGTACTTC.

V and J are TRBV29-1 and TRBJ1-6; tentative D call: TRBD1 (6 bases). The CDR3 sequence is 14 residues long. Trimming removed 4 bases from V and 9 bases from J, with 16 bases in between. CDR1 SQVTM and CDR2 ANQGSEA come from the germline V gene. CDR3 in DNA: TGCAGCGTTGTGGGGGACAAGGTTGGTTCACCCCTCCACTTT. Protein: CSVVGDKVGSPLHF.

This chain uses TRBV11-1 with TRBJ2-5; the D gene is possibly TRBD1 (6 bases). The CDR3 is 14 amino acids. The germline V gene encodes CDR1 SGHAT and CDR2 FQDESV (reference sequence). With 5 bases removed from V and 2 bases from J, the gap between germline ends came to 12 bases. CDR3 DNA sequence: TGTGCCAGCAGCCGGACAGTAGCTCAAGAGACCCAGTACTTC. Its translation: CASSRTVAQETQYF.

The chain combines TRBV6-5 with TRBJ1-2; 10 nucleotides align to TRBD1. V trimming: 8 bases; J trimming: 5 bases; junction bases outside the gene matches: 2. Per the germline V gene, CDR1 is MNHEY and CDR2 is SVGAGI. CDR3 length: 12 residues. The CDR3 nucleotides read TGTGCCAGCTCGGGACAGGGGTATGGCTACACCTTC. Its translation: CASSGQGYGYTF.

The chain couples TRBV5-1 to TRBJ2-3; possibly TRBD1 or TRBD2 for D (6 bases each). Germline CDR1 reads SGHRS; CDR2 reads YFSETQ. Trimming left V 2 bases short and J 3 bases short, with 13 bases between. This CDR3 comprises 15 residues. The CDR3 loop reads CASSLGGSPTDTQYF. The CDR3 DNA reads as TGCGCCAGCAGCTTAGGGGGGTCTCCGACAGATACGCAGTATTTT.

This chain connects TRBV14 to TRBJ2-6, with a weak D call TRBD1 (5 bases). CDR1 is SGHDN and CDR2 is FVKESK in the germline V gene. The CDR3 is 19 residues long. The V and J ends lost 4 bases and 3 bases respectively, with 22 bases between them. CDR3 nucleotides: TGTGCCAGCAGCCTAGTATCTGGGGCTCGCTGGATTGGGGCCAACGTCCTGACTTTC. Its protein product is CASSLVSGARWIGANVLTF.

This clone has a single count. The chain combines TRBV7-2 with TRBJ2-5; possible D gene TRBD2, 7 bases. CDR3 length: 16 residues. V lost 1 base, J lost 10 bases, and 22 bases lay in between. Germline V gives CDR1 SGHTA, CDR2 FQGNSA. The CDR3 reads CASSLELASWGRHQYF. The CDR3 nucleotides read TGTGCCAGCAGCTTAGAACTAGCGTCCTGGGGGCGTCACCAGTACTTC.

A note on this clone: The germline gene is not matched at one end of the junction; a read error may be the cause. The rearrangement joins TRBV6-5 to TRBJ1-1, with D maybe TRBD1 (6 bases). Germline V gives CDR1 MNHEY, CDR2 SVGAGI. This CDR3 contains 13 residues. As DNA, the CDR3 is TGTGCCAGCAATTACAGGGCTACCACTGAAGCTTTCTTT. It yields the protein CASNYRATTEAFF.